This T cell receptor (beta chain) was found in a study of T cells in localized non-small cell lung cancer. Study-wide results and caveats: In uninvolved adjacent lung, T cell clonality reached its highest value, exceeding tumor. For the top 100 tumor clones, a median approximately 50 also appeared in adjacent lung. Patients showing higher blood T cell density tended to see longer overall survival. Since sequencing was restricted to only one region of the tumor, intratumor heterogeneity remains a possibility.

CDR1 and CDR2 (germline): MGHDK, SYGVNS. V shed 3 bases and J shed 5 bases, with 5 bases lying between them. This CDR3 spans 12 amino acids. Sequencing was performed with immunoSEQ multiplex PCR; in TCRdb, only in-frame clones are kept and a portion is missing. Of 2,100 or so clones in the sample, roughly 25% are singletons; the top ten hold approximately 6.4%. Points on this clone: As yet, its antigen is unknown.

The chain recombines TRBV25-1 with TRBJ1-5; no clear D. The material sequenced was lung tumor tissue, taken before any cancer treatment. The sequence derives from a woman aged 40 to 75 with stage III lung adenocarcinoma. The CDR3 loop is CASSDGDQPQHF. The CDR3 DNA reads as TGTGCCAGCAGTGACGGGGATCAGCCCCAGCATTTT.